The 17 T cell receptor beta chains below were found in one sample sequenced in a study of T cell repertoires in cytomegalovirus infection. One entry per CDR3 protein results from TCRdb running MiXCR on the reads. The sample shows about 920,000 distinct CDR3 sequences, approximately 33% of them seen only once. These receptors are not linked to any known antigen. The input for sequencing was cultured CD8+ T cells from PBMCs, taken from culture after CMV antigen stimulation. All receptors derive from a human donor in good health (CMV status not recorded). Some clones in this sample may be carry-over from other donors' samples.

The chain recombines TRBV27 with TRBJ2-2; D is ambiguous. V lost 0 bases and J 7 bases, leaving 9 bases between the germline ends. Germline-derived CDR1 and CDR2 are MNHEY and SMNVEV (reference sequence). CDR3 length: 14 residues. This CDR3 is CASSLSELNGELFF. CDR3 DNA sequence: TGTGCCAGCAGTTTATCAGAGCTGAACGGGGAGCTGTTTTTT.

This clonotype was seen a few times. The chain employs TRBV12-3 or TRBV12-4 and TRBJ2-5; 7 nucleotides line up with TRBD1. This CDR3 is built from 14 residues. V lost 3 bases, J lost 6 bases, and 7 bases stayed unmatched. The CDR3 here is CASSFRQGGKTQYF. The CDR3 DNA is TGTGCCAGCAGTTTTCGACAGGGTGGGAAGACCCAGTACTTC.

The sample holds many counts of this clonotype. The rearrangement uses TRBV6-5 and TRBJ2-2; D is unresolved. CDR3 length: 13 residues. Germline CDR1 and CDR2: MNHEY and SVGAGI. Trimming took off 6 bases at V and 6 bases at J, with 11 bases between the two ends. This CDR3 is CASSYSGSGELFF. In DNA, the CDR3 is TGTGCCAGCAGCTATTCTGGGTCCGGGGAGCTGTTTTTT.

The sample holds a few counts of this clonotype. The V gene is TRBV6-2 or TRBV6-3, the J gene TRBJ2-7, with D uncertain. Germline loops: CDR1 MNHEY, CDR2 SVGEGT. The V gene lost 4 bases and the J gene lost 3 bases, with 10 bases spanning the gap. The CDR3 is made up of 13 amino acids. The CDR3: CASSSPRVYEQYV. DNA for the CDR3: TGTGCCAGCAGTTCGCCCCGGGTCTACGAGCAGTACGTC.

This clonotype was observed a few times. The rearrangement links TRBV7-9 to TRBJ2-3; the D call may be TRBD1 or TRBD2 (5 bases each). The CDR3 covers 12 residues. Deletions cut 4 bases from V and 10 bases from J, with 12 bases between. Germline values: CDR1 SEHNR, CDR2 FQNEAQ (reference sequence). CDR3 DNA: TGTGCCAGCAGCTCCATAGGGACGGCGCAGTATTTT. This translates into CASSSIGTAQYF.

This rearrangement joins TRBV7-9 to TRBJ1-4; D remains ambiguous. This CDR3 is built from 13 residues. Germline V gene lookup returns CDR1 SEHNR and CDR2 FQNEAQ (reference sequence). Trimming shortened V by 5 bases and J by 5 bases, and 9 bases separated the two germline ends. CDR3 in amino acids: CASSVRVNEKLFF. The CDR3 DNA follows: TGTGCCAGCAGCGTACGGGTAAATGAAAAACTGTTTTTT.

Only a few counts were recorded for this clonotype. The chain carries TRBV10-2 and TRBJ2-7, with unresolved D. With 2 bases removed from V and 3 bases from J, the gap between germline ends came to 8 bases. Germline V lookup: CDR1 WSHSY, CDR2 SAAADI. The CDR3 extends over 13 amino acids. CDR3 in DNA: TGCGCCAGCAGTGAGAGGCATATCTACGAGCAGTACGTC. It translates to CASSERHIYEQYV.

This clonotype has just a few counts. The chain's CDR3 is CASTLGPYNQPQHF. The CDR3 DNA follows: TGTGCCAGCACCTTAGGGCCGTACAATCAGCCCCAGCATTTT. The V call is TRBV2, the J call TRBJ1-5; D remains unclear. The germline V gene has CDR1 SNHLY and CDR2 FYNNEI. CDR3 length: 14 residues. V lost 7 bases and J lost 3, with 13 bases in between.

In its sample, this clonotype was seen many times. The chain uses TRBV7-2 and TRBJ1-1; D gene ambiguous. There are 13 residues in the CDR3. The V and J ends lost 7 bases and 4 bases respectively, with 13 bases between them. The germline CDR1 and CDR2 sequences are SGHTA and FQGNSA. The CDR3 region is CASTAMGSTEAFF. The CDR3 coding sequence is TGTGCCAGCACCGCGATGGGATCCACTGAAGCTTTCTTT.

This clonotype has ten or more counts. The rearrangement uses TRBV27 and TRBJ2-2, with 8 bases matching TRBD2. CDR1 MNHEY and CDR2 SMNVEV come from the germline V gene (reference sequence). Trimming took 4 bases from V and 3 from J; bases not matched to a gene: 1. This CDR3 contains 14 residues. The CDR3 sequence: CASSSGGDTGELFF. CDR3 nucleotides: TGTGCCAGCAGTTCCGGGGGGGACACCGGGGAGCTGTTTTTT.

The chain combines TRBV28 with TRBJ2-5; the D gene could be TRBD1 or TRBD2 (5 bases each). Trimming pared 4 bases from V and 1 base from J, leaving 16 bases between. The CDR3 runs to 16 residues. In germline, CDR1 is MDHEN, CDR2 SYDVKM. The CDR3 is CASSSLDTGPQETQYF. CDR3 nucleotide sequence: TGTGCCAGCAGTTCCCTCGACACGGGGCCCCAAGAGACCCAGTACTTC.

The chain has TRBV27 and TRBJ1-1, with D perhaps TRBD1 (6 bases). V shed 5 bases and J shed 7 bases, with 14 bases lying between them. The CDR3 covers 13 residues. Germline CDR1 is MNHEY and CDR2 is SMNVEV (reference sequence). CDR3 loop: CASSLIQGNEAFF. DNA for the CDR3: TGTGCCAGCAGTCTCATACAGGGAAATGAAGCTTTCTTT.

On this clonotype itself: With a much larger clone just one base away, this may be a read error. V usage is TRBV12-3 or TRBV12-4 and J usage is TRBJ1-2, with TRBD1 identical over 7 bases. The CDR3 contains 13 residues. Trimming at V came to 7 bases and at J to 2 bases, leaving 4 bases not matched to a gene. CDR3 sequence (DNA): TGTGCCAGCACCCTGACAGGGAACTATGGCTACACCTTC. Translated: CASTLTGNYGYTF.

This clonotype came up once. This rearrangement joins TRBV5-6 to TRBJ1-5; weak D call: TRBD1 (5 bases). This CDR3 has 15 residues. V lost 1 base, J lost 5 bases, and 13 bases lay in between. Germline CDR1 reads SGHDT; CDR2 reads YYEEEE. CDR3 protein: CASSLRARVDQPQHF. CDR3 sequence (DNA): TGTGCCAGCAGCTTGCGGGCCAGGGTAGATCAGCCCCAGCATTTT.

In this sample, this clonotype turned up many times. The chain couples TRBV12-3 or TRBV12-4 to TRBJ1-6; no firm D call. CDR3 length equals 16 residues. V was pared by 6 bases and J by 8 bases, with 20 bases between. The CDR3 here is CASSAGVSAADSPLHF. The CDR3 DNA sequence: TGTGCCAGCAGCGCCGGAGTGAGCGCAGCCGATTCACCCCTCCACTTT.

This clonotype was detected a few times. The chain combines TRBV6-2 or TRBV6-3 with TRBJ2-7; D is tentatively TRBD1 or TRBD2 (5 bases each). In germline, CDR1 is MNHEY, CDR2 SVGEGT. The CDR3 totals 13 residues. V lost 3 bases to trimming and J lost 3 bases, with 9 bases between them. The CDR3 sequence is CASSYEGHYEQYV. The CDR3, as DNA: TGTGCCAGCAGTTATGAGGGGCACTACGAGCAGTACGTC.

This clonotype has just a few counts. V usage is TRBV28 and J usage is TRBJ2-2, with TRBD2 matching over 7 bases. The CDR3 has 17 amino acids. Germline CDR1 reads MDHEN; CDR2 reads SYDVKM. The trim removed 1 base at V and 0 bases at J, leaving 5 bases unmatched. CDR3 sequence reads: CASSLFLAAPNTGELFF. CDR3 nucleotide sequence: TGTGCCAGCAGTTTATTTCTAGCGGCGCCGAACACCGGGGAGCTGTTTTTT.